The 21 T cell receptor beta chains presented below share a single source sample, sequenced in a study of beta chain features in type 1 diabetes. These TCRs are of unknown antigen specificity. Notes on the study in general: Among patients with Type 1 diabetes, TCRB CDR3s were moderately but significantly shorter in every one of the four CD4+ subsets.

Investigators reverse transcribed all isolated RNA, so they sequenced expressed TCRB transcripts. Measured with immunoSEQ multiplex PCR; TCRdb has only the in-frame clones, and not every one. The table has roughly 220,000 clones, 16% seen once. The sequenced sample was naive CD4+ T cells from blood. The receptors come from a man aged 25-45 years with type 1 diabetes.

In its sample, this clone was seen a few times. This chain links TRBV5-1 with TRBJ2-5; 9 bases line up with TRBD1. Germline trimming cut 4 bases from V and 5 bases from J; bases unmatched to any gene: 15. Per the germline V gene, CDR1 is SGHRS and CDR2 is YFSETQ. The CDR3 runs 17 residues. The CDR3 sequence: CASSRGQGLGAGETQYF. CDR3 nucleotides: TGCGCCAGCAGCCGGGGACAGGGACTTGGCGCTGGCGAGACCCAGTACTTC. Full variable domain (remainder filled in from reference TRBV5-1 and TRBJ2-5): KAGVTQTPRYLIKTRGQQVTLSCSPISGHRSVSWYQQTPGQGLQFLFEYFSETQRNKGNFPGRFSGRQFSNSRSEMNVSTLELGDSALYLCASSRGQGLGAGETQYFGPGTRLLVL.

The chain employs TRBV25-1 and TRBJ2-7, with D perhaps TRBD2 (5 bases). This CDR3 region has 15 residues. CDR1 is MGHDK, CDR2 SYGVNS, per germline. Trimming stripped 8 bases from V and 3 bases from J, with 20 bases between. The chain's CDR3 is CASGRSSRGGYEQYF. CDR3 coding DNA: TGTGCCAGCGGACGCTCGAGCAGAGGAGGCTACGAGCAGTACTTC.

This chain's CDR3 is CASSRPAGQGSYEQYF. The CDR3 nucleotides are TGCGCCAGCAGTCGTCCGGCGGGACAGGGGTCCTACGAGCAGTACTTC. V usage is TRBV23-1 and J usage is TRBJ2-7, with 10 bases that match TRBD1. TRBV23-1 is an open reading frame whose function is uncertain. The trim removed 4 bases at V and 1 base at J, leaving 7 bases unmatched. The CDR3 extends over 16 amino acids.

This clone turned up a few times. The chain combines TRBV5-1 with TRBJ2-1; 9 bases are a match to TRBD2. J gave up 3 bases and V 9 bases, and 10 bases lay outside the gene matches. The CDR3 is 15 residues long. Germline loops: CDR1 SGHRS, CDR2 YFSETQ. The CDR3 protein is CATKAGGTDYNEQFF. The DNA of the CDR3 is TGCGCCACCAAAGCGGGAGGAACGGACTACAATGAGCAGTTCTTC.

The rearrangement joins TRBV29-1 to TRBJ2-1, with TRBD2 as a possible D gene (6 bases). With 7 bases removed from V and 0 bases from J, the gap between germline ends came to 16 bases. Germline CDR1 SQVTM, CDR2 ANQGSEA. The CDR3 covers 15 residues. The CDR3 sequence is CSGPLGGSSYNEQFF. In DNA, the CDR3 is TGCAGCGGGCCGTTGGGGGGAAGCTCCTACAATGAGCAGTTCTTC.

V gene TRBV30 combines with J gene TRBJ2-7; D perhaps matches TRBD1 (6 bases). The CDR3 has 12 amino acids. V was cut by 4 bases and J by 2 bases, with 9 bases left in between. Germline V lookup: CDR1 GTSNPN, CDR2 SVGIG (reference sequence). The CDR3 sequence: CAWNRVTYEQYF. As DNA, the CDR3 is TGTGCCTGGAACAGGGTAACCTACGAGCAGTACTTC.

This clone was counted between two and nine times. The chain combines TRBV30 with TRBJ2-6, with TRBD1 as a possible D gene (5 bases). CDR1 is GTSNPN and CDR2 is SVGIG in the germline V gene (reference sequence). The CDR3 is 16 amino acids. V was trimmed by 8 bases and J by 0 bases, leaving 17 bases between them. The CDR3 here is CARTRDTHSGANVLTF. CDR3 nucleotides: TGTGCCAGAACCAGGGATACCCACTCTGGGGCCAACGTCCTGACTTTC.

This clone was found a few times. The rearrangement uses TRBV29-1 and TRBJ1-2, with D tentatively TRBD1 (5 bases). The CDR3 has 12 residues. Germline V gives CDR1 SQVTM, CDR2 ANQGSEA. Trimming took 7 bases from V and 4 from J, leaving 13 bases between them. For the CDR3, the DNA is TGCAGCGAGTCAGGGCCCGGCTATGGCTACACCTTC. Encoded protein: CSESGPGYGYTF.

In nucleotides, the CDR3 is TGCGCCAGCAGCCACCCTTGGACGAGGGGGGACACTGAAGCTTTCTTT. Its translation is CASSHPWTRGDTEAFF. The chain recombines TRBV4-1 with TRBJ1-1; D possibly corresponds to TRBD1 (6 bases). The V end was cut by 3 bases, the J end by 3 bases, with 17 bases between. The CDR3 is made up of 16 amino acids. Germline CDR1 is MGHRA and CDR2 is YSYEKL.

This clone was recorded a few times. V and J are TRBV7-2 and TRBJ2-2, with D possibly being TRBD2 (7 bases). This CDR3 region has 17 residues. The germline V gene encodes CDR1 SGHTA and CDR2 FQGNSA. The V end was cut by 3 bases, the J end by 4 bases, with 18 bases between. The CDR3 is CASSFLRGAAATGELFF. CDR3 bases: TGTGCCAGCAGCTTTTTACGGGGGGCAGCGGCCACCGGGGAGCTGTTTTTT.

The chain recombines TRBV14 with TRBJ2-5; 10 bases are a match to TRBD2. V lost 5 bases, J lost 1 base, and 7 bases stayed unmatched. The V gene's germline CDR1 is SGHDN and CDR2 FVKESK. This CDR3 is 16 amino acids long. The CDR3: CASSIERTSGQETQYF. The CDR3 region has the DNA TGTGCCAGCAGCATCGAGCGGACTAGCGGCCAAGAGACCCAGTACTTC.

The V gene is TRBV13, the J gene TRBJ2-1; D tentatively reads TRBD1 or TRBD2 (5 bases each). The CDR3 extends over 14 amino acids. Germline V gene sequence: CDR1 PRHDT, CDR2 FYEKMQ (reference sequence). Trimming shortened V by 5 bases and J by 7 bases, and 15 bases separated the two germline ends. The CDR3 spells CASSIDSWGNEQFF. CDR3 DNA: TGTGCCAGCAGCATTGACAGTTGGGGGAATGAGCAGTTCTTC.

The chain joins TRBV7-2 to TRBJ2-7; 7 bases align to TRBD1. Germline-derived CDR1 and CDR2 are SGHTA and FQGNSA. The CDR3 covers 15 residues. V lost 4 bases to trimming and J lost 0 bases; unmatched junction nucleotides: 6. CDR3 protein: CASSYDRASSYEQYF. CDR3 DNA: TGTGCCAGCAGCTATGACAGGGCTAGCTCCTACGAGCAGTACTTC.

A few counts support this clone. The chain has TRBV29-1 and TRBJ1-1; D might be TRBD1 (6 bases). CDR3 size: 12 residues. Germline CDR1 SQVTM, CDR2 ANQGSEA. Trimming shortened V by 6 bases and J by 2 bases, and 10 bases separated the two germline ends. CDR3 loop: CSVAGHNTEAFF. The CDR3 nucleotides read TGCAGCGTGGCGGGACACAACACTGAAGCTTTCTTT.

This clone was detected only a few times. The chain joins TRBV2 to TRBJ1-5, with a tentative D call TRBD1 (6 bases). CDR1 and CDR2 from the germline V gene are SNHLY and FYNNEI. V lost 3 bases to trimming and J lost 7 bases, with 10 bases between them. The length of the CDR3 is 13 residues. The CDR3 here is CASSDEGGQPQHF. Here the CDR3 DNA reads TGTGCCAGCAGTGATGAGGGGGGACAGCCCCAGCATTTT.

This clone showed up just a few times. This chain connects TRBV30 to TRBJ2-3; D uncertain. CDR3 length: 12 amino acids. V was clipped by 6 bases and J by 4 bases, with 11 bases between them. Germline V CDR1 and CDR2: GTSNPN, SVGIG (reference sequence). For the CDR3, the DNA is TGTGCCTGCCTCACGGTGGCAGATACGCAGTATTTT. Its protein product is CACLTVADTQYF.

A few counts support this clone. The rearrangement joins TRBV15 to TRBJ2-1; 11 nucleotides match TRBD1. This CDR3 is built from 16 residues. V shed 4 bases and J 5 bases; nucleotides not matched to a gene: 7. The germline V gene has CDR1 LNHNV and CDR2 YYDKDF (reference sequence). CDR3 sequence: CATSKFGQGADNEQFF. CDR3 nucleotides: TGTGCCACCAGCAAGTTTGGACAGGGGGCTGACAATGAGCAGTTCTTC.

This chain uses TRBV9 with TRBJ2-1; 7 bases align to TRBD2. The J segment lost 9 bases and the V segment lost 4 bases, leaving 13 bases of the junction unmatched. The CDR3 has 15 residues. Germline CDR1 and CDR2: SGDLS and YYNGEE. CDR3 DNA: TGTGCCAGCAGCCAAACCGGAACTAGCGAGACTGAGCAGTTCTTC. This gives the protein CASSQTGTSETEQFF.

This clone was seen only a few times. The chain employs TRBV4-1 and TRBJ2-3, with TRBD2 as a possible D gene (6 bases). Trimming took 2 bases from V and 2 from J, leaving 14 bases between them. Germline-derived CDR1 and CDR2 are MGHRA and YSYEKL. CDR3 length: 16 residues. CDR3 nucleotide sequence: TGCGCCAGCAGCCAAACAACTAGCCTAGCCACAGATACGCAGTATTTT. The encoded protein is CASSQTTSLATDTQYF.

The chain combines TRBV30 with TRBJ2-7, with TRBD1 matching over 9 bases. Germline CDR1 and CDR2: GTSNPN and SVGIG (reference sequence). CDR3 length equals 14 residues. With V trimmed by 4 bases and J by 6 bases, 10 bases remained unmatched. The CDR3 is CAWKQRDRGSEQYF. The CDR3 DNA reads TGTGCCTGGAAACAAAGAGACAGGGGGTCCGAGCAGTACTTC.

A word on this clone: The sample contains more than one DNA sequence encoding this CDR3. V usage is TRBV29-1 and J usage is TRBJ1-1; 7 positions match TRBD1. With V trimmed by 4 bases and J by 0 bases, 2 bases remained unmatched. The CDR3 spans 13 residues. CDR1 and CDR2 from the germline V gene are SQVTM and ANQGSEA. DNA for the CDR3: TGCAGCGTTGCGGGGACAGTGAACACTGAAGCTTTCTTT. It yields the protein CSVAGTVNTEAFF. The entire variable domain, with the rest obtained from reference TRBV29-1 and TRBJ1-1, is as follows: SAVISQKPSRDICQRGTSLTIQCQVDSQVTMMFWYRQQPGQSLTLIATANQGSEATYESGFVIDKFPISRPNLTFSTLTVSNMSPEDSSIYLCSVAGTVNTEAFFGQGTRLTVV.